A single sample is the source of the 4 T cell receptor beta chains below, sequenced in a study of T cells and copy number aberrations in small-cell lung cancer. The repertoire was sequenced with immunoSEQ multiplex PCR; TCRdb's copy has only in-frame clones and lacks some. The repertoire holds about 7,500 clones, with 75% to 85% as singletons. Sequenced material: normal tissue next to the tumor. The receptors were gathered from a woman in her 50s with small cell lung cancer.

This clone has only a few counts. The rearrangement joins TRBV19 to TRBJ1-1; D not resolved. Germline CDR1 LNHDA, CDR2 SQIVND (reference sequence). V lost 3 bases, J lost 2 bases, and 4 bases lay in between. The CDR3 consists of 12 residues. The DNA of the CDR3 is TGTGCCAGTAGTATTGGTAACACTGAAGCTTTCTTT. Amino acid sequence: CASSIGNTEAFF. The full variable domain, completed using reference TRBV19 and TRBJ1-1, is DGGITQSPKYLFRKEGQNVTLSCEQNLNHDAMYWYRQDPGQGLRLIYYSQIVNDFQKGDIAEGYSVSREKKESFPLTVTSAQKNPTAFYLCASSIGNTEAFFGQGTRLTVV.

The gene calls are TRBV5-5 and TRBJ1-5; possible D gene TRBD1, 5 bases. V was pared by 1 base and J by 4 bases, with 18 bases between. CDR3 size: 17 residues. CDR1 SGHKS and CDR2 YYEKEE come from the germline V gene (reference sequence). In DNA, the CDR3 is TGTGCCAGCAGCTTGTTTGTATCAGGGACCCAAAATCAGCCCCAGCATTTT. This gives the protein CASSLFVSGTQNQPQHF.

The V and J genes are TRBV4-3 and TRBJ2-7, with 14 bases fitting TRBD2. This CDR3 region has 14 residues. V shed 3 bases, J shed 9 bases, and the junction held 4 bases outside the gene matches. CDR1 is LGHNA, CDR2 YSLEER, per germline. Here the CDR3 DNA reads TGCGCCAGCAGCCAGGGACTAGCGGGAGCTGTGCAGTACTTC. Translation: CASSQGLAGAVQYF.

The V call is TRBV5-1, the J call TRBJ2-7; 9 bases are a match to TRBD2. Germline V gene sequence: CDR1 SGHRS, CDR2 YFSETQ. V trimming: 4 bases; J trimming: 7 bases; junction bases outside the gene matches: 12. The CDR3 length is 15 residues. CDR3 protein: CASSGSGTSKGEQYF. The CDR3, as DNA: TGCGCCAGCAGCGGTTCCGGGACTAGCAAAGGGGAGCAGTACTTC.